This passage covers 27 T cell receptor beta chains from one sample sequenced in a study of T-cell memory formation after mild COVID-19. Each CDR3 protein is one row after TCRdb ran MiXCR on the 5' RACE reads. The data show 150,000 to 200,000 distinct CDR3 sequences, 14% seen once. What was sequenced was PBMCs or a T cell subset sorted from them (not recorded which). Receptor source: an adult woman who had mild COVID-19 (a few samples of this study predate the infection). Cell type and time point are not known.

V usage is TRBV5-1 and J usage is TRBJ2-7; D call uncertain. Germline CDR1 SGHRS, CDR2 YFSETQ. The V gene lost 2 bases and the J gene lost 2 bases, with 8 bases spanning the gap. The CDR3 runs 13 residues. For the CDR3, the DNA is TGCGCCAGCAGCTTCCGGCACCCCTACGAGCAGTACTTC. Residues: CASSFRHPYEQYF.

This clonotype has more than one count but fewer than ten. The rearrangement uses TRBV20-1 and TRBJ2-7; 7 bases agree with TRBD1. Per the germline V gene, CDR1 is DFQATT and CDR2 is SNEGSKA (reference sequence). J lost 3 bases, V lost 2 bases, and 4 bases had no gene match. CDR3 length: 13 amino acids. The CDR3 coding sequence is TGCAGTGCTAGACACAGGGGATTCTACGAGCAGTACTTC. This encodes CSARHRGFYEQYF.

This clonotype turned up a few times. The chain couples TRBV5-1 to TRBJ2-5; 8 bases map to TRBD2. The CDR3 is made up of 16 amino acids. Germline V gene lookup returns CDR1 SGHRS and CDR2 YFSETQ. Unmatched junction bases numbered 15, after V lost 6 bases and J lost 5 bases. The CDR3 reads CASTHNLGGARETQYF. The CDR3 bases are TGCGCCAGCACTCATAACCTCGGGGGGGCCCGGGAGACCCAGTACTTC. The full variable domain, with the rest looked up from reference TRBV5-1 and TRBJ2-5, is KAGVTQTPRYLIKTRGQQVTLSCSPISGHRSVSWYQQTPGQGLQFLFEYFSETQRNKGNFPGRFSGRQFSNSRSEMNVSTLELGDSALYLCASTHNLGGARETQYFGPGTRLLVL.

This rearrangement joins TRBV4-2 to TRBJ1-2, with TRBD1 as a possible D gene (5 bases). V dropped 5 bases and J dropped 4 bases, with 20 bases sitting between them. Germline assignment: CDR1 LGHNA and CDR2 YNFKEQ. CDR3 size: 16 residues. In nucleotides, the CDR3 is TGTGCCAGCAGCAAGGATGGAGGGGACGCCGTCTATGGCTACACCTTC. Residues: CASSKDGGDAVYGYTF.

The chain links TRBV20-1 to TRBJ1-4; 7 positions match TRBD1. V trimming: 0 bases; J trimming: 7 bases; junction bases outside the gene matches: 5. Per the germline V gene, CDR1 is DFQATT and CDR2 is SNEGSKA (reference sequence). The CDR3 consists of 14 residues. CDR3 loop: CSARDKAGGEKLFF. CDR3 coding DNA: TGCAGTGCTAGAGATAAGGCAGGGGGTGAAAAACTGTTTTTT.

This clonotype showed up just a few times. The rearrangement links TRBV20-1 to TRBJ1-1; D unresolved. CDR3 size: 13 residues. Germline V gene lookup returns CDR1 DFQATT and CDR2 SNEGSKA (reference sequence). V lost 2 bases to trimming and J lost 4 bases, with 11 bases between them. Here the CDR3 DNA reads TGCAGTGCTAGAAGGGCTTTTTCCACTGAAGCTTTCTTT. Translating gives CSARRAFSTEAFF.

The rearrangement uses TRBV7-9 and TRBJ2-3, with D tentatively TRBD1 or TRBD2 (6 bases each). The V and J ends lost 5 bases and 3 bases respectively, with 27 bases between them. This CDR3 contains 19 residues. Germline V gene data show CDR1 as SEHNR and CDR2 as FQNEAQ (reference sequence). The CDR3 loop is CASSLLFPGAVRGTDTQYF. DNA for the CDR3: TGTGCCAGCAGCCTTCTCTTCCCGGGGGCTGTCCGGGGGACAGATACGCAGTATTTT.

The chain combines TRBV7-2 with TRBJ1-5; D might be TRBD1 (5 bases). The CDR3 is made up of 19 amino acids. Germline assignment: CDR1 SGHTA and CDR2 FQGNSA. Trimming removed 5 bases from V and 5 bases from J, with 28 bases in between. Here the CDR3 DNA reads TGTGCCAGCAGCCGTCAGCGCCAGGGAAGGGTAGTTATGGATCAGCCCCAGCATTTT. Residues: CASSRQRQGRVVMDQPQHF.

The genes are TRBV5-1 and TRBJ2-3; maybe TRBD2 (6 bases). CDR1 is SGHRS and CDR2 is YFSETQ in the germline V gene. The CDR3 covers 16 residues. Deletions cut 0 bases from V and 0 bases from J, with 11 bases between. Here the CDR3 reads CASSLEAGTSTDTQYF. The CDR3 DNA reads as TGCGCCAGCAGCTTGGAGGCGGGGACTAGCACAGATACGCAGTATTTT.

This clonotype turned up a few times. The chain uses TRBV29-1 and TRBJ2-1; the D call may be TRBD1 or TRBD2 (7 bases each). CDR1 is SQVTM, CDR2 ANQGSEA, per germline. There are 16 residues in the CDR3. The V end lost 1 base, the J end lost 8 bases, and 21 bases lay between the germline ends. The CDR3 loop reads CSVEAITGEGSDEQFF. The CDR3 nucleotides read TGCAGCGTTGAAGCGATCACAGGGGAGGGATCGGATGAGCAGTTCTTC.

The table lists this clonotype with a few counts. CDR3 amino acids: CASSKGPTGGMNTEAFF. In DNA form, the CDR3 reads TGCGCCAGCAGCAAGGGACCAACAGGGGGCATGAACACTGAAGCTTTCTTT. The chain carries TRBV5-1 and TRBJ1-1; TRBD1 matches at 9 bases. V lost 4 bases, J lost 0 bases, and 10 bases stayed unmatched. The CDR3 spans 17 residues. Germline values: CDR1 SGHRS, CDR2 YFSETQ.

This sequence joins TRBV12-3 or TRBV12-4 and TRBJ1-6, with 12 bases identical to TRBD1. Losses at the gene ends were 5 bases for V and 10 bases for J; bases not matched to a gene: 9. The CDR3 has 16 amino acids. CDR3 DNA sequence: TGTGCCAGCAGTCCTAGGGGGACAGGGGGCCGATCACCCCTCCACTTT. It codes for CASSPRGTGGRSPLHF.

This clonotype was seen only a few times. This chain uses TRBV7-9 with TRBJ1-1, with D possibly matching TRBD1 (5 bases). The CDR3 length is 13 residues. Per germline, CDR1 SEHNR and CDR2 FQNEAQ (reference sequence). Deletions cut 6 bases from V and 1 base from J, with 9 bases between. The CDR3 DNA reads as TGTGCCAGCAGGGGGACGGCGAACACTGAAGCTTTCTTT. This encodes CASRGTANTEAFF.

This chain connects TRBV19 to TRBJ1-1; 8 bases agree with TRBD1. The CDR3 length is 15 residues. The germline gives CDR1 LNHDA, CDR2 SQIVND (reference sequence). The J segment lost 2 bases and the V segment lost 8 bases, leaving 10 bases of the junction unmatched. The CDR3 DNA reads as TGTGCCAGTCTTACCACAGGGGGTGGAAACACTGAAGCTTTCTTT. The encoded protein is CASLTTGGGNTEAFF.

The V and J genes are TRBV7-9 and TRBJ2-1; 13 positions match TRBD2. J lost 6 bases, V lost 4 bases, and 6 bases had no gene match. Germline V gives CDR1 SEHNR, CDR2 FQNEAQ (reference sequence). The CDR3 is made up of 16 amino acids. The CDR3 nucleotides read TGTGCCAGCAGCTCTCCACTAGCGGGAGGGCCCAATGAGCAGTTCTTC. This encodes CASSSPLAGGPNEQFF.

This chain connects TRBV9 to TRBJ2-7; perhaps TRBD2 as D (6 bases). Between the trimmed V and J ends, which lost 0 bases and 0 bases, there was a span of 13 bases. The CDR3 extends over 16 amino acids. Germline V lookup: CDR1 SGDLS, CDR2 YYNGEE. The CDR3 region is CASSVGEGGFSYEQYF. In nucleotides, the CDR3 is TGTGCCAGCAGCGTAGGTGAGGGAGGCTTCTCCTACGAGCAGTACTTC.

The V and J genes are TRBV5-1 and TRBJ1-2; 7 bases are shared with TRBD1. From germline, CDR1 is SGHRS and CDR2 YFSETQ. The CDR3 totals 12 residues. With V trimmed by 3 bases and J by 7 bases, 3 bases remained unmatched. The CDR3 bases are TGCGCCAGCAGCTGGGACAGTTCTGGCTACACCTTC. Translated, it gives CASSWDSSGYTF.

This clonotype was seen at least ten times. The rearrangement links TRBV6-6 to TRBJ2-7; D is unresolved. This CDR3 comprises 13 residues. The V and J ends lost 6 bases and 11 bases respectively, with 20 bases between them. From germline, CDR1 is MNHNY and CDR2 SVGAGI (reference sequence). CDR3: CASRPRLHDTEYF. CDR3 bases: TGTGCCAGCAGGCCTCGACTCCACGATACGGAGTACTTC.

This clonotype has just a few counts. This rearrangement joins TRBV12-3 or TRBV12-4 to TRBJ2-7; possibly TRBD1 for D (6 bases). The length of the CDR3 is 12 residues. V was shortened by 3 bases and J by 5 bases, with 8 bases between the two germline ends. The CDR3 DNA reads TGTGCCAGCAGTTTTGGGACACACGAGCAGTACTTC. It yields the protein CASSFGTHEQYF.

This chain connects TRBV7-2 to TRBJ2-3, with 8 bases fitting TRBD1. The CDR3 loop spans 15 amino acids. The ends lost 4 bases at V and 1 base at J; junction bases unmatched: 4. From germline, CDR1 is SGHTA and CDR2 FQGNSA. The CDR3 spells CASSSDRGGTDTQYF. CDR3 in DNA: TGTGCCAGCAGCTCCGACAGGGGTGGCACAGATACGCAGTATTTT.

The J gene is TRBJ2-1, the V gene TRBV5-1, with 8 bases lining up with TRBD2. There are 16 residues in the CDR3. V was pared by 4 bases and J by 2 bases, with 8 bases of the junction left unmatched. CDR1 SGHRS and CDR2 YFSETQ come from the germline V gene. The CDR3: CASSQAPGLAYNEQFF. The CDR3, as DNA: TGCGCCAGCAGCCAAGCCCCGGGACTAGCCTACAATGAGCAGTTCTTC.

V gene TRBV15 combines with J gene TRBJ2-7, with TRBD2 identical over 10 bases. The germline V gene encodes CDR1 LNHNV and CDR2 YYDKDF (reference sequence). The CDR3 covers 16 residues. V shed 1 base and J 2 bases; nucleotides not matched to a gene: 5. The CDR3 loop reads CATSRVPSGGTYEQYF. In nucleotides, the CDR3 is TGTGCCACCAGCAGAGTCCCTAGCGGGGGAACCTACGAGCAGTACTTC. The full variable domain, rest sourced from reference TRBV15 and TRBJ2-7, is DAMVIQNPRYQVTQFGKPVTLSCSQTLNHNVMYWYQQKSSQAPKLLFHYYDKDFNNEADTPDNFQSRRPNTSFCFLDIRSPGLGDTAMYLCATSRVPSGGTYEQYFGPGTRLTVT.

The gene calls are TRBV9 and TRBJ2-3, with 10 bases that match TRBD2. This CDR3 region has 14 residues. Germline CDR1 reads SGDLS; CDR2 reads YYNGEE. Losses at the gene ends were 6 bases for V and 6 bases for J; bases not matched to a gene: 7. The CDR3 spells CASNPAGGRDTQYF. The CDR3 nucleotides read TGTGCCAGCAATCCAGCGGGGGGGCGTGATACGCAGTATTTT. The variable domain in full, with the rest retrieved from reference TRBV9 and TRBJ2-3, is DSGVTQTPKHLITATGQRVTLRCSPRSGDLSVYWYQQSLDQGLQFLIQYYNGEERAKGNILERFSAQQFPDLHSELNLSSLELGDSALYFCASNPAGGRDTQYFGPGTRLTVL.

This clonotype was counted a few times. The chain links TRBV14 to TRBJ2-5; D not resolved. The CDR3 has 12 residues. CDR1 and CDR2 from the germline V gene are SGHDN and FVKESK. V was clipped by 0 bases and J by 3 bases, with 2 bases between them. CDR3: CASSQDEETQYF. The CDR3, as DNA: TGTGCCAGCAGCCAAGATGAAGAGACCCAGTACTTC.

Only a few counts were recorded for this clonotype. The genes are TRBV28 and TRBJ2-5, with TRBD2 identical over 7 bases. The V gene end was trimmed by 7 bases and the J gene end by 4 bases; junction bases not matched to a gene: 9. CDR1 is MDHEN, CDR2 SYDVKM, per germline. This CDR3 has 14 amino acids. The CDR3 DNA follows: TGTGCCAGCACCTCGTCGGGGGGTGGAGAGACCCAGTACTTC. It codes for CASTSSGGGETQYF.

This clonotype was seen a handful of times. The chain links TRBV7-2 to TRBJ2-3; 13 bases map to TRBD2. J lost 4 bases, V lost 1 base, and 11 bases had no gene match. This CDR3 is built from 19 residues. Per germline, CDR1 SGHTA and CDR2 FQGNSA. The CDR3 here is CASSLGPLAGGPGSDTQYF. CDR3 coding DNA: TGTGCCAGCAGCTTAGGCCCACTAGCGGGAGGGCCCGGGTCAGATACGCAGTATTTT. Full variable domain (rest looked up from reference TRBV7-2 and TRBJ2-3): GAGVSQSPSNKVTEKGKDVELRCDPISGHTALYWYRQSLGQGLEFLIYFQGNSAPDKSGLPSDRFSAERTGGSVSTLTIQRTQQEDSAVYLCASSLGPLAGGPGSDTQYFGPGTRLTVL.

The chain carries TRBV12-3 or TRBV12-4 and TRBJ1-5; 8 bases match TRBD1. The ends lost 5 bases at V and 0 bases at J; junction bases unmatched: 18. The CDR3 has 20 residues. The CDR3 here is CASSPHSIDRGIYSNQPQHF. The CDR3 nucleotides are TGTGCCAGCAGTCCACACTCCATTGACAGGGGAATATATAGCAATCAGCCCCAGCATTTT.